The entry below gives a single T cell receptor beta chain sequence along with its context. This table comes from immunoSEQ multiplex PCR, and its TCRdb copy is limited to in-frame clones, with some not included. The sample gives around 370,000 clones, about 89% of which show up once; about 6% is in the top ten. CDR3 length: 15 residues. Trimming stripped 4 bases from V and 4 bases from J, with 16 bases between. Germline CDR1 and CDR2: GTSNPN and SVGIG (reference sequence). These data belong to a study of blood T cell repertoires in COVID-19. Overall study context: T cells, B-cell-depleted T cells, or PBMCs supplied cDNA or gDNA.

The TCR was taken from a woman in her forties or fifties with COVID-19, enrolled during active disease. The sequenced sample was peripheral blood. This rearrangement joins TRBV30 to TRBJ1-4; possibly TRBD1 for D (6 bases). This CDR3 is CAWTDQGLVNEKLFF. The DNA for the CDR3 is TGTGCCTGGACTGATCAGGGGTTAGTTAATGAAAAACTGTTTTTT.